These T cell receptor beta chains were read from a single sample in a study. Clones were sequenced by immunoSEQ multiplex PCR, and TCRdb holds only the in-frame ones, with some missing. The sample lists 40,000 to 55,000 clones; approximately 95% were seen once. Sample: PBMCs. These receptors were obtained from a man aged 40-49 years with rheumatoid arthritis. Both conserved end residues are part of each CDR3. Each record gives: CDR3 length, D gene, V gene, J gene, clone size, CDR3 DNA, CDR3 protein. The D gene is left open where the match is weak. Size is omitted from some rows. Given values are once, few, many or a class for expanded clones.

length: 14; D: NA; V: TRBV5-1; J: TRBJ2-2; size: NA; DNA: TGCGCCAGCAGCCAAGGGAGGCCGACCGGGGAGCTGTTTTTT; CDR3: CASSQGRPTGELFF
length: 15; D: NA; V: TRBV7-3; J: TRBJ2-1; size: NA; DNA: TGTGCCAGCAGTTTACTACACAACTCCTACAATGAGCAGTTCTTC; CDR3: CASSLLHNSYNEQFF
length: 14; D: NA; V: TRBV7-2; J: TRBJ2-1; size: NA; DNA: TGTGCCAGCAGTTCCGGGACACCTTACAATGAGCAGTTCTTC; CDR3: CASSSGTPYNEQFF
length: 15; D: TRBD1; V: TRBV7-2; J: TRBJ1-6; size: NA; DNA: TGTGCCAGCAGCTCCTCTACAGGGGATAATTCACCCCTCCACTTT; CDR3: CASSSSTGDNSPLHF
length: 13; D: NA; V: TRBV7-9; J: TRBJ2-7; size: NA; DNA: TGTGCCAGCAGTCCGACACCCCCCTACGAGCAGTACTTC; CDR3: CASSPTPPYEQYF
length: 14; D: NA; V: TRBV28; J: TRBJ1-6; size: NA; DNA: TGTGCCAGCAGGACGGACATTTTTAATTCACCCCTCCACTTT; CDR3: CASRTDIFNSPLHF
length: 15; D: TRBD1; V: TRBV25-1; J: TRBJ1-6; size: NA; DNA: TGTGCCAGCGGGGGGGACAGGGGTGGGAATTCACCCCTCCACTTT; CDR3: CASGGDRGGNSPLHF
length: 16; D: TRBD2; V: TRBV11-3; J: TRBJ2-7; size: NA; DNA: TGTGCCAGCAGCCTGGGTGCTAGCGGGAGGATCGACGAGCAGTACTTC; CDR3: CASSLGASGRIDEQYF
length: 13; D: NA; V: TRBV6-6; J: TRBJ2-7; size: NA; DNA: TGTGCCAGCAGAACCAGACTGAACTACGAGCAGTACTTC; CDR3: CASRTRLNYEQYF
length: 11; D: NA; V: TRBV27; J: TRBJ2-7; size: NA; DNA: TGTGCCAGCAGTCCGGGCTACGAGCAGTACTTC; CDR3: CASSPGYEQYF
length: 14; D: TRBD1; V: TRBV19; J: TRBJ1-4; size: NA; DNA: TGTGCCAGTAGCTGGACAGGGCTAAATGAAAAACTGTTTTTT; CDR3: CASSWTGLNEKLFF
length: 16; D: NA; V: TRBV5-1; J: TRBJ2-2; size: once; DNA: TGCGCCAGCAGCGTGGGGACGGTTTCGAACACCGGGGAGCTGTTTTTT; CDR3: CASSVGTVSNTGELFF
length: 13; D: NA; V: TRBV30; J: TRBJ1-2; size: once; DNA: TGTGCCTGTTCGGACACCGCTAACTATGGCTACACCTTC; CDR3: CACSDTANYGYTF